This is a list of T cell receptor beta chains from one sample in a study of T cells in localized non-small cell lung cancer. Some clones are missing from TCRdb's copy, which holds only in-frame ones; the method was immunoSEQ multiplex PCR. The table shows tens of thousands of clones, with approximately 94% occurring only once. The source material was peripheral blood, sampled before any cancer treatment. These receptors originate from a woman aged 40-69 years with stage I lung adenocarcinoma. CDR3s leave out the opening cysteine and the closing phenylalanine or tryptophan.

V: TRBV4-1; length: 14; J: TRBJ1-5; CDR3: ASSHRGPMNNQPQH
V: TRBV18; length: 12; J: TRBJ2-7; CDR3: ASSPAGRLNEQY
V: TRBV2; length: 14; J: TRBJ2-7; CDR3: ASRSVAGFDEYEQY
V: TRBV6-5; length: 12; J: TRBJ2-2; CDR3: ASSSSGGTGELF
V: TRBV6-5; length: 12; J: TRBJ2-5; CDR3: ASSIQGSQETQY
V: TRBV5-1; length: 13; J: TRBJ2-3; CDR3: ASSRQGIITDTQY
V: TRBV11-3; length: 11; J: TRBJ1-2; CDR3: ASSRQGNYGYT
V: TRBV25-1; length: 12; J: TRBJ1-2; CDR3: ASSEPQALYGYT
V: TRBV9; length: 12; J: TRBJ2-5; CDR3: ASSVGDGQETQY
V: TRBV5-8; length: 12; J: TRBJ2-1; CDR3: ASSLDVAVVPGI
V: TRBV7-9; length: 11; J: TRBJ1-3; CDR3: ASSSEIKNTIY
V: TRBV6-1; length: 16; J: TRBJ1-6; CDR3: ASSEAVWRSSYNSPLH
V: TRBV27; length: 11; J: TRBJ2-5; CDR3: ASSSGGGKTQY
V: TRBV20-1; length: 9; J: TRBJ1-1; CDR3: SGQGATEAF
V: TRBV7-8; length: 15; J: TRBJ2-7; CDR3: ASSPPDIGDRSYEQY
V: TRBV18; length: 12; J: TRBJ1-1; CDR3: ASSLTGENTEAF
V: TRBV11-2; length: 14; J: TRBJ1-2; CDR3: ASTPRERRPDYGYT
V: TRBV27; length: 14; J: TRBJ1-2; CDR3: ASTSFGQGVGYGYT
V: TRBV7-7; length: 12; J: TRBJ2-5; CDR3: ASSPATAPGNQY
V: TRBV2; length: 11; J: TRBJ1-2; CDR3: ASSDQEYYGYT
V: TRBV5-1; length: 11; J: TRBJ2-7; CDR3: ATRTDPTEEQY
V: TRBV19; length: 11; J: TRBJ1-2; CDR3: ASSIGAASGYT
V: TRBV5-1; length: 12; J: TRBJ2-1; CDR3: ASSFTGGSNEQF
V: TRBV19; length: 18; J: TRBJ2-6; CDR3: ASKHKTGGTGSAGANVLT
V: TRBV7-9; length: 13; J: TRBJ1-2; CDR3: ASSLAEGRAYGYT
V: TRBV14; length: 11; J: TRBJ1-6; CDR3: ASKRAPNSPLH
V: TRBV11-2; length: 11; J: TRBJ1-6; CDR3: ASSLDPDPPLH
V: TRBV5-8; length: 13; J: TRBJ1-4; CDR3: ASRTGIHSNEKLF
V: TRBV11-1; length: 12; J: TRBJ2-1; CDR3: ASSYYQGGNEQF
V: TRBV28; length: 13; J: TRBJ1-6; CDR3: ASSLRGTGGLPLH
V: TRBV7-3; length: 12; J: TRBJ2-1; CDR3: ASSLSGRDNEQF
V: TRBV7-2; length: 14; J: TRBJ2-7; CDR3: ASSFRGAGISDEQY
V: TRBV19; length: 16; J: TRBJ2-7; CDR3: ASSRGGLAGRLPYEQY
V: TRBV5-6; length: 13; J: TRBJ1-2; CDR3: ASTLRDRGGYGYT
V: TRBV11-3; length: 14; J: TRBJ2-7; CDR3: APVPGRSESYYEQY
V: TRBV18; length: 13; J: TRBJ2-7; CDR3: ASSPALGRGDEQY
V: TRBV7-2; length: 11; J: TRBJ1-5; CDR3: ASSLLIQQPQH
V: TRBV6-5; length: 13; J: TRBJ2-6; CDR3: ASSPDDSGANVLT
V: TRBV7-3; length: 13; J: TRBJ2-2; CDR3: ASSVSPERTGELF
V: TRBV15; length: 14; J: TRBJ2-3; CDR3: ATARLEGLSTDTQY
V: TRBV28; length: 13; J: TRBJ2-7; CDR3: ASSPGQGSSYEQY
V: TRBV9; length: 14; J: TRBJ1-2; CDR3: ASSVSGRKRVNGYT
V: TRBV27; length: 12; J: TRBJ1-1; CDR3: ASRADRANTEAF
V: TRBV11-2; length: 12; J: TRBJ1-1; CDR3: ASSPRKSNTEAF
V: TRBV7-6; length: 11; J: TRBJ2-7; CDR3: ASSRTGNYEQY
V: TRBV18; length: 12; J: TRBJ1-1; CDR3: ASSQNRAVTEAF
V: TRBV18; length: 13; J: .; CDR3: ASSSPADRGYEQY
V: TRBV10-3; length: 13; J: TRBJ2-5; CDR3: AISSGTGGQETQY
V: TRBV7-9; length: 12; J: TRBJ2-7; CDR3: ASGGQGARYEQY
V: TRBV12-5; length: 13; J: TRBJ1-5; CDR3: ASGAFGGGWQPQH
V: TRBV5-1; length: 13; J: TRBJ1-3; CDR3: ASSLAGGAGNTIY
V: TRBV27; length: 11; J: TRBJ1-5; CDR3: ASSLSRRQPQH
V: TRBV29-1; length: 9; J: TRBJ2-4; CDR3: SVGDGDIQY
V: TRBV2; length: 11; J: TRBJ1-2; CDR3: ASRTGGFYGYT
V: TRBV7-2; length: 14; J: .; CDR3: ASSLAIGQGVGEQY
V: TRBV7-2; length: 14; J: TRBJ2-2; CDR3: ASSHGRGSSTGELF
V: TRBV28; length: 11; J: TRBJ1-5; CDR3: GTTGISNQPQH